Presented here are 29 T cell receptor beta chains from one specimen sequenced in a study of blood T cell repertoires in COVID-19. TCRdb's copy holds only in-frame clones and misses some; the assay was immunoSEQ multiplex PCR. The sample yields about 250,000 clones, 87% seen once. What was sequenced was peripheral blood. The receptors originated from a man aged 18 to 29 with active or convalescent COVID-19.

The V call is TRBV6-5, the J call TRBJ1-5, with D possibly matching TRBD1 (6 bases). This CDR3 contains 15 residues. V was trimmed by 6 bases and J by 3 bases, leaving 15 bases between them. Germline V CDR1 and CDR2: MNHEY, SVGAGI. CDR3: CASSASGDPNQPQHF. The CDR3 DNA follows: TGTGCCAGCAGCGCCTCAGGGGACCCCAATCAGCCCCAGCATTTT.

V and J are TRBV11-2 and TRBJ1-2; TRBD1 matches at 9 bases. Germline values: CDR1 SGHAT, CDR2 FQNNGV. V trimming: 3 bases; J trimming: 4 bases; junction bases outside the gene matches: 3. This CDR3 spans 14 amino acids. CDR3 residues: CASSLTGGIYGYTF. In DNA, the CDR3 is TGTGCCAGCAGCTTGACAGGGGGGATCTATGGCTACACCTTC.

The chain carries TRBV30 and TRBJ1-2, with a possible D match to TRBD1 (6 bases). Germline CDR1 GTSNPN, CDR2 SVGIG (reference sequence). The CDR3 is 13 amino acids. V was clipped by 2 bases and J by 2 bases, with 9 bases between them. The DNA of the CDR3 is TGTGCCTGGAGTTCACAGGGAAACTATGGCTACACCTTC. Its translation is CAWSSQGNYGYTF.

The chain uses TRBV9 and TRBJ2-2; 8 positions agree with TRBD2. J lost 4 bases, V lost 7 bases, and 9 bases had no gene match. The CDR3 has 15 residues. The germline gives CDR1 SGDLS, CDR2 YYNGEE. The CDR3 nucleotides read TGTGCCAGCGCCCCGGGACTAGGGGCCACCGGGGAGCTGTTTTTT. Its protein product is CASAPGLGATGELFF.

The chain joins TRBV14 to TRBJ2-1, with 7 bases matching TRBD2. CDR3 length equals 15 residues. J was trimmed by 8 bases and V by 0 bases; bases with no gene match: 7. CDR1 and CDR2 from the germline V gene are SGHDN and FVKESK. The CDR3 loop reads CASSQEFAGVHEQFF. The CDR3 nucleotides are TGTGCCAGCAGCCAAGAGTTCGCGGGAGTTCATGAGCAGTTCTTC. The full variable domain, in which reference TRBV14 and TRBJ2-1 provide the parts outside the CDR3, is EAGVTQFPSHSVIEKGQTVTLRCDPISGHDNLYWYRRVMGKEIKFLLHFVKESKQDESGMPNNRFLAERTGGTYSTLKVQPAELEDSGVYFCASSQEFAGVHEQFFGPGTRLTVL.

This clone was observed a few times. V is TRBV28 and J is TRBJ1-2; a possible D gene is TRBD1 (5 bases). Deletions cut 3 bases from V and 1 base from J, with 12 bases between. CDR1 and CDR2 from the germline V gene are MDHEN and SYDVKM. CDR3 length: 15 amino acids. The DNA of the CDR3 is TGTGCCAGCAGTTTCGGGGGTATCAATAACTATGGCTACACCTTC. Translating it yields CASSFGGINNYGYTF.

The chain links TRBV5-6 to TRBJ2-1; 9 nucleotides line up with TRBD2. The V gene's germline CDR1 is SGHDT and CDR2 YYEEEE. CDR3 length: 15 amino acids. Trimming took 2 bases from V and 4 from J; bases not matched to a gene: 4. The DNA for the CDR3 is TGTGCCAGCAGCTTAATAGCGGGAGTTTACAATGAGCAGTTCTTC. This encodes CASSLIAGVYNEQFF.

V gene TRBV27 combines with J gene TRBJ1-2; no definite D call. Trimming shortened V by 7 bases and J by 0 bases, and 15 bases separated the two germline ends. This CDR3 region has 15 residues. The germline V gene has CDR1 MNHEY and CDR2 SMNVEV (reference sequence). This chain's CDR3 is CASTPLGRTNYGYTF. The DNA of the CDR3 is TGTGCCAGCACCCCTCTGGGCAGAACTAACTATGGCTACACCTTC.

CDR3 residues: CASSPNRGNTEAFF. The CDR3 DNA sequence: TGTGCCAGCAGCCCAAATAGGGGCAACACTGAAGCTTTCTTT. V and J are TRBV7-3 and TRBJ1-1; D may be TRBD1 (5 bases). CDR3 size: 14 residues. Trimming took 5 bases from V and 2 from J, leaving 12 bases between them. Germline lookup yields CDR1 SGHTA and CDR2 FQGTGA.

The chain uses TRBV7-2 and TRBJ2-7, with no clear D. Germline V gene lookup returns CDR1 SGHTA and CDR2 FQGNSA. CDR3 length equals 13 residues. Trimming left V 1 base short and J 6 bases short, with 10 bases between. The CDR3 sequence is CASSLDQVREQYF. CDR3 in DNA: TGTGCCAGCAGCTTAGATCAGGTCCGCGAGCAGTACTTC. Filled out from reference TRBV7-2 and TRBJ2-7, the complete variable domain reads GAGVSQSPSNKVTEKGKDVELRCDPISGHTALYWYRQSLGQGLEFLIYFQGNSAPDKSGLPSDRFSAERTGGSVSTLTIQRTQQEDSAVYLCASSLDQVREQYFGPGTRLTVT.

This CDR3 reads CASSPRANTEAFF. CDR3 sequence (DNA): TGTGCCAGCAGCCCACGAGCGAACACTGAAGCTTTCTTT. The chain couples TRBV7-9 to TRBJ1-1; D ambiguous. The germline V gene encodes CDR1 SEHNR and CDR2 FQNEAQ (reference sequence). The V end lost 5 bases, the J end lost 1 base, and 8 bases lay between the germline ends. The CDR3 consists of 13 residues.

The V gene is TRBV1, the J gene TRBJ1-1; TRBD1, the D gene given by the table, was not confirmed from the DNA. TRBV1 is termed a pseudogene. The CDR3 is 19 residues long. CDR3 DNA sequence: TGCACCAGCAGCCAAGAACTCCAACACTACAGGGGGCTTATCGGTGAAGCTTTCTTT. It codes for CTSSQELQHYRGLIGEAFF.

The chain carries TRBV24-1 and TRBJ2-5; D is unresolved. This CDR3 has 16 residues. Germline loops: CDR1 KGHDR, CDR2 SFDVKD. Trimming took off 1 base at V and 0 bases at J, with 11 bases between the two ends. CDR3 region: CATSDFAEEYQETQYF. CDR3 in DNA: TGTGCCACCAGTGATTTTGCAGAGGAGTACCAAGAGACCCAGTACTTC.

V and J are TRBV28 and TRBJ1-2, with D tentatively TRBD1 (6 bases). The CDR3 covers 15 residues. The germline V gene encodes CDR1 MDHEN and CDR2 SYDVKM. The V end was cut by 3 bases, the J end by 7 bases, with 18 bases between. The CDR3 region has the DNA TGTGCCAGCAGTTTCGTGGACAGAGCCCTTTCTGGCTACACCTTC. Its translation: CASSFVDRALSGYTF.

The V call is TRBV7-9, the J call TRBJ2-1, with D possibly being TRBD2 (5 bases). This CDR3 contains 15 residues. Germline CDR1 and CDR2: SEHNR and FQNEAQ (reference sequence). V was trimmed by 2 bases and J by 0 bases, leaving 8 bases between them. In nucleotides, the CDR3 is TGTGCCAGCAGCTTATCCAGCGGCTCCTACAATGAGCAGTTCTTC. Translated, it gives CASSLSSGSYNEQFF.

The chain links TRBV4-3 to TRBJ2-4; 11 bases are a match to TRBD2. Germline V gene lookup returns CDR1 LGHNA and CDR2 YSLEER. The V and J ends lost 0 bases and 3 bases, in that order; junction bases with no gene match: 4. This CDR3 has 17 amino acids. CDR3 region: CASSQDVTSGGKNIQYF. CDR3 nucleotide sequence: TGCGCCAGCAGCCAAGATGTCACTAGCGGGGGCAAAAACATTCAGTACTTC.

The J gene is TRBJ1-2, the V gene TRBV28, with 7 bases identical to TRBD1. V was pared by 4 bases and J by 8 bases, with 16 bases of the junction left unmatched. CDR1 MDHEN and CDR2 SYDVKM come from the germline V gene. The CDR3 is 16 residues long. This CDR3 is CASSSTVSTGSIGYTF. The CDR3 DNA reads as TGTGCCAGCAGTTCAACGGTTTCGACAGGGAGTATAGGCTACACCTTC.

This sequence joins TRBV5-1 and TRBJ1-1, with D perhaps TRBD1 (5 bases). From germline, CDR1 is SGHRS and CDR2 YFSETQ. The CDR3 runs 13 residues. V gave up 7 bases and J gave up 5 bases, with 15 bases separating them. In DNA, the CDR3 is TGCGCCAGCTTGCAAGGGGAAGGAACTGAAGCTTTCTTT. Its translation: CASLQGEGTEAFF.

This chain uses TRBV11-1 with TRBJ2-7; TRBD2 might be the D (6 bases). Germline V CDR1 and CDR2: SGHAT, FQDESV (reference sequence). With 10 bases removed from V and 0 bases from J, the gap between germline ends came to 16 bases. The CDR3 totals 14 residues. CDR3: CATTPGGNSYEQYF. The CDR3 coding sequence is TGTGCCACCACACCCGGGGGTAACTCCTACGAGCAGTACTTC.

V is TRBV3-1 (or the pseudogene TRBV3-2) and J is TRBJ1-2, with D possibly TRBD1 on 5 matching bases. CDR1 is LGHDT and CDR2 is YNNKEL in the germline V gene (reference sequence). The CDR3 is 13 amino acids. Trimming took 0 bases from V and 8 from J, leaving 10 bases between them. CDR3 nucleotides: TGTGCCAGCAGCCAAGAAGGGGTTGAGGGCTACACCTTC. Its protein product is CASSQEGVEGYTF.

The DNA for the CDR3 is TGCGCCAGCAGCCAGCGGCTAGGACAGGGAAACGAGCAGTACTTC. This translates into CASSQRLGQGNEQYF. The chain has TRBV5-1 and TRBJ2-7; 8 bases line up with TRBD1. The germline gives CDR1 SGHRS, CDR2 YFSETQ. The trim removed 4 bases at V and 5 bases at J, leaving 11 bases unmatched. CDR3 length: 15 residues. Together with reference TRBV5-1 and TRBJ2-7, the CDR3 gives the full variable domain: KAGVTQTPRYLIKTRGQQVTLSCSPISGHRSVSWYQQTPGQGLQFLFEYFSETQRNKGNFPGRFSGRQFSNSRSEMNVSTLELGDSALYLCASSQRLGQGNEQYFGPGTRLTVT.

V usage is TRBV9 and J usage is TRBJ2-7, with D tentatively TRBD1 (6 bases). This CDR3 comprises 16 residues. Trimming took 2 bases from V and 2 from J, leaving 17 bases between them. Germline-derived CDR1 and CDR2 are SGDLS and YYNGEE. The CDR3 region is CASSVLKDSRPYEQYF. CDR3 nucleotides: TGTGCCAGCAGCGTCCTCAAGGACAGTCGCCCCTACGAGCAGTACTTC.

This chain links TRBV18 with TRBJ2-5; 9 bases are a match to TRBD1. The CDR3 is made up of 12 amino acids. CDR1 and CDR2 (germline): KGHSH, LQKENI. With 2 bases clipped from V and 14 bases from J, the junction kept 6 bases outside the gene matches. Here the CDR3 DNA reads TGTGCCAGCTCACCAAAGGAGGGACAGGGCTACTTC. It is translated as CASSPKEGQGYF.

The chain is built from TRBV2 and TRBJ1-3; 7 bases agree with TRBD1. Germline V lookup: CDR1 SNHLY, CDR2 FYNNEI. The length of the CDR3 is 16 residues. The J segment lost 0 bases and the V segment lost 1 base, leaving 3 bases of the junction unmatched. The CDR3 coding sequence is TGTGCCAGCAGTGAAGGCCCAGGGGGCTCTGGAAACACCATATATTTT. Translating gives CASSEGPGGSGNTIYF.

The rearrangement joins TRBV15 to TRBJ1-5, with D perhaps matching TRBD1 (6 bases). Trimming shortened V by 1 base and J by 4 bases, and 11 bases separated the two germline ends. CDR3 length: 15 residues. Germline CDR1 and CDR2: LNHNV and YYDKDF (reference sequence). In nucleotides, the CDR3 is TGTGCCACCAGCAGAGCTCGGGGGGCAAATCAGCCCCAGCATTTT. Amino acid sequence: CATSRARGANQPQHF. Supplemented by reference TRBV15 and TRBJ1-5, the full variable domain reads DAMVIQNPRYQVTQFGKPVTLSCSQTLNHNVMYWYQQKSSQAPKLLFHYYDKDFNNEADTPDNFQSRRPNTSFCFLDIRSPGLGDTAMYLCATSRARGANQPQHFGDGTRLSIL.

The chain recombines TRBV7-9 with TRBJ1-1; D may be TRBD1 (5 bases). Trimming removed 0 bases from V and 5 bases from J, with 13 bases in between. The CDR3 extends over 15 amino acids. Germline V gene data show CDR1 as SEHNR and CDR2 as FQNEAQ (reference sequence). CDR3 sequence (DNA): TGTGCCAGCAGCTTAGCGAAGGGCAGGGCGACTGAAGCTTTCTTT. Translated: CASSLAKGRATEAFF.

The chain carries TRBV19 and TRBJ1-2; D might be TRBD1 (6 bases). CDR1 and CDR2 from the germline V gene are LNHDA and SQIVND (reference sequence). This CDR3 has 12 amino acids. V was clipped by 5 bases and J by 11 bases, with 15 bases between them. This CDR3 is CASSPAQGRYTF. DNA of the CDR3: TGTGCCAGTAGTCCGGCACAGGGAAGGTACACCTTC.

The rearrangement links TRBV9 to TRBJ2-3, with 9 bases that match TRBD1. V lost 3 bases to trimming and J lost 10 bases; unmatched junction nucleotides: 12. The CDR3 length is 15 residues. In germline, CDR1 is SGDLS, CDR2 YYNGEE. CDR3 sequence (DNA): TGTGCCAGCAGCGCACGGGACAGGGACCCTTCGGCGCAGTATTTT. This translates into CASSARDRDPSAQYF.

The chain carries TRBV3-1 (or the pseudogene TRBV3-2) and TRBJ1-2, with D hard to call. Germline-derived CDR1 and CDR2 are LGHDT and YNNKEL (reference sequence). The V and J ends lost 0 bases and 8 bases respectively, with 7 bases between them. The CDR3 is 12 residues long. CDR3 residues: CASSQEAWGYTF. DNA of the CDR3: TGTGCCAGCAGCCAAGAGGCCTGGGGCTACACCTTC.